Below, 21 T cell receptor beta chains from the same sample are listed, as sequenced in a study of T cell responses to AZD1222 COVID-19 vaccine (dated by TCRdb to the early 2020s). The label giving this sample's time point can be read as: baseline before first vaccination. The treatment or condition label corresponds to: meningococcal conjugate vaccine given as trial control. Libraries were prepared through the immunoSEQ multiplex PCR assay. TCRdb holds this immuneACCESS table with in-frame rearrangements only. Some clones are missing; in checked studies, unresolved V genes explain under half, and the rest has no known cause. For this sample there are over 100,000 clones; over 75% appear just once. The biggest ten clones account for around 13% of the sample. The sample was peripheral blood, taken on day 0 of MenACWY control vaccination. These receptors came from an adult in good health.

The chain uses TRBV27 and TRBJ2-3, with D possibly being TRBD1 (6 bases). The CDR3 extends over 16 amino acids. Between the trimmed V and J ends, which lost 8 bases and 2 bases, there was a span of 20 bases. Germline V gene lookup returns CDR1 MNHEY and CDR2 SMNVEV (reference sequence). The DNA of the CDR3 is TGTGCCAGCCCTCATACCGACAGGTCATACACAGATACGCAGTATTTT. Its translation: CASPHTDRSYTDTQYF.

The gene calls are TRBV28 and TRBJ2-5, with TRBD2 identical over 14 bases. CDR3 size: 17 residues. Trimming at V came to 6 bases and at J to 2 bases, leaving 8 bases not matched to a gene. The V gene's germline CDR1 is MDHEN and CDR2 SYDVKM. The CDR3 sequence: CASRLGLAGGWQETQYF. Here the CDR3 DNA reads TGTGCCAGCAGGTTAGGACTAGCGGGAGGATGGCAAGAGACCCAGTACTTC.

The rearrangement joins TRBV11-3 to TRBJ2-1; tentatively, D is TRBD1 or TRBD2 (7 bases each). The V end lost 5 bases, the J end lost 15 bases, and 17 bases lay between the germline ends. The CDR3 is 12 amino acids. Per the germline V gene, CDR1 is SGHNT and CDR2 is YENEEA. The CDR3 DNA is TGTGCCAGCAGCATTCAGGGGGGGGTCGCGTTCTTC. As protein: CASSIQGGVAFF.

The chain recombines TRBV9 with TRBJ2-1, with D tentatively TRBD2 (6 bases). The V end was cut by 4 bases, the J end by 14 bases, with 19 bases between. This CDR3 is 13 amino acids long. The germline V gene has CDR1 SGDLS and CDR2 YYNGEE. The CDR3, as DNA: TGTGCCAGCAGCCCTAACGAGAGGTGGGAGGAGTTCTTC. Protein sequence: CASSPNERWEEFF.

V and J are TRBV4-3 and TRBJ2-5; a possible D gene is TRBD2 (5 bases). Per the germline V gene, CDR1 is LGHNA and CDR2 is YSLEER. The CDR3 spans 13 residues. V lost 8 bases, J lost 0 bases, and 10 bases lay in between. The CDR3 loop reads CASAGGHQETQYF. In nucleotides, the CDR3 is TGCGCCAGCGCGGGCGGCCACCAAGAGACCCAGTACTTC.

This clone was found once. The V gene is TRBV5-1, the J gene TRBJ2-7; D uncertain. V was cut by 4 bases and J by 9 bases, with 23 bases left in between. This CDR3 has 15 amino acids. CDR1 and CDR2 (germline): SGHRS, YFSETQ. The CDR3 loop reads CASSPEGWWERGQYF. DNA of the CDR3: TGCGCCAGCAGCCCGGAAGGTTGGTGGGAACGTGGGCAGTACTTC.

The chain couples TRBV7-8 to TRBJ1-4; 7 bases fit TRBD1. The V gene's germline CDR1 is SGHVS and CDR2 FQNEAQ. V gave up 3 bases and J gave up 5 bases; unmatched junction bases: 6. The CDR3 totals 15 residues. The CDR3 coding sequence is TGTGCCAGCAGCTTGTCCCAGGGGGGGAATGAAAAACTGTTTTTT. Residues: CASSLSQGGNEKLFF.

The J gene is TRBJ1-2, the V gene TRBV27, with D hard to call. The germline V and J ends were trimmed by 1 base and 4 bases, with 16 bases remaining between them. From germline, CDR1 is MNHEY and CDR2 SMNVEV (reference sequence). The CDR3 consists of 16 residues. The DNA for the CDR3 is TGTGCCAGCAGTTTATTTCCAGGCCGCTCGGGCTATGGCTACACCTTC. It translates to CASSLFPGRSGYGYTF.

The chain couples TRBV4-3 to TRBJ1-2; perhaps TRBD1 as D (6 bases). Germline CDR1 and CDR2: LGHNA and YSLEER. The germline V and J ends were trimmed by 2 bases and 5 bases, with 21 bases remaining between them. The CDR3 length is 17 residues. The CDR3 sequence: CASSQSRSGAPRYGYTF. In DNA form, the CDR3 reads TGCGCCAGCAGCCAAAGCCGGTCGGGGGCGCCGAGGTATGGCTACACCTTC.

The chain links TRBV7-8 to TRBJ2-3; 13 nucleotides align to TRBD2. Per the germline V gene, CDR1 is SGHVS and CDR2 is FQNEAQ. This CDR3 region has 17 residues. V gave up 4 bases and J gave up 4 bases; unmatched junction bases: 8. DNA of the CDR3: TGTGCCAGCAGCTCACTAGCGGGGGGGCAGTGGGCAGATACGCAGTATTTT. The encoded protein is CASSSLAGGQWADTQYF.

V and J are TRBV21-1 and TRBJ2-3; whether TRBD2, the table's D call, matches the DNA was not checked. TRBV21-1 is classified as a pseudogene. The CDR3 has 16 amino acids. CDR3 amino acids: CASSKARRTRVDTQYF. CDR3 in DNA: TGTGCCAGCAGCAAAGCGCGGAGGACCCGGGTGGATACGCAGTATTTT.

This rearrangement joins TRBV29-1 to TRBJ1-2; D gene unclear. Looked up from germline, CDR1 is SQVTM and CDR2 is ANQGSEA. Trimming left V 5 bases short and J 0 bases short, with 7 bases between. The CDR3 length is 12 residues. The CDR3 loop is CSVKDTNYGYTF. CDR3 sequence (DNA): TGCAGCGTTAAGGATACTAACTATGGCTACACCTTC.

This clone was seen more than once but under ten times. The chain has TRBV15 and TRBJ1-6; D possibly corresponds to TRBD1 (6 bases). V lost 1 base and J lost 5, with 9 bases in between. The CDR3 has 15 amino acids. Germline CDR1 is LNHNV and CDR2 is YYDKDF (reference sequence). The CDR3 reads CATSRGQEDNSPLHF. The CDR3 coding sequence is TGTGCCACCAGCAGAGGACAGGAGGATAATTCACCCCTCCACTTT. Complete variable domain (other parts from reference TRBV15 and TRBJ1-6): DAMVIQNPRYQVTQFGKPVTLSCSQTLNHNVMYWYQQKSSQAPKLLFHYYDKDFNNEADTPDNFQSRRPNTSFCFLDIRSPGLGDTAMYLCATSRGQEDNSPLHFGNGTRLTVT.

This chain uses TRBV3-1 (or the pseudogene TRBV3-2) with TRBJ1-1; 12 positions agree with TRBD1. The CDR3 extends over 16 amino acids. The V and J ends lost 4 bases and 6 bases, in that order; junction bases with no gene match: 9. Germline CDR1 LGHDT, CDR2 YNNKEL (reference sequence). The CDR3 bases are TGTGCCAGCAGCCGCTTACCGGGACAGGGGGCCCCTGAAGCTTTCTTT. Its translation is CASSRLPGQGAPEAFF.

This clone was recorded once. For the CDR3, the DNA is TGTGCCAGCAGCCAGTCCGAACGTGGCCGGTTGGGGACTAACACTGAAGCTTTCTTT. The encoded protein is CASSQSERGRLGTNTEAFF. The rearrangement uses TRBV4-2 and TRBJ1-1, with D perhaps matching TRBD1 (5 bases). The CDR3 sequence is 19 residues long. V lost 3 bases and J lost 2, with 25 bases in between. Germline CDR1 is LGHNA and CDR2 is YNFKEQ.

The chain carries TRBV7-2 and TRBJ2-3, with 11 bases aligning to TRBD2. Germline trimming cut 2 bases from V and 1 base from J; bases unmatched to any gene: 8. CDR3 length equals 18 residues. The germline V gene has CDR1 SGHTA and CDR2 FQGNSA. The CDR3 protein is CASSLSASGGTRTDTQYF. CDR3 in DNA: TGTGCCAGCAGCTTAAGCGCTAGCGGGGGGACTCGCACAGATACGCAGTATTTT.

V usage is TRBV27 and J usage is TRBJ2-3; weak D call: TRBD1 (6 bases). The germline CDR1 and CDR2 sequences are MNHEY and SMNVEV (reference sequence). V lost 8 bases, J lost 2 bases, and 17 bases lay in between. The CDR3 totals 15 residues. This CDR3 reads CASRGQKTLTDTQYF. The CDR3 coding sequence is TGTGCCAGCCGAGGACAGAAAACTCTCACAGATACGCAGTATTTT.

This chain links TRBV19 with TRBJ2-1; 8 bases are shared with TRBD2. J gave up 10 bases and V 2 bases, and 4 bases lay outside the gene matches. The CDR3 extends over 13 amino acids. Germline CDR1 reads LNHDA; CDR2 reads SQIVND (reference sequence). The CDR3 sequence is CASSIQAGDEQFF. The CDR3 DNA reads TGTGCCAGTAGTATACAAGCGGGAGACGAGCAGTTCTTC. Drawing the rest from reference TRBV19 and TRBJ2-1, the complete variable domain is DGGITQSPKYLFRKEGQNVTLSCEQNLNHDAMYWYRQDPGQGLRLIYYSQIVNDFQKGDIAEGYSVSREKKESFPLTVTSAQKNPTAFYLCASSIQAGDEQFFGPGTRLTVL.

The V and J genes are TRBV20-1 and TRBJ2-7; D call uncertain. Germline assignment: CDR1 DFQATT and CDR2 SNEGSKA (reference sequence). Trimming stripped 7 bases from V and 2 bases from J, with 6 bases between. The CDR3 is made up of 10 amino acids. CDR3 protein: CSGLAYEQYF. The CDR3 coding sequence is TGCAGTGGTCTGGCCTACGAGCAGTACTTC.

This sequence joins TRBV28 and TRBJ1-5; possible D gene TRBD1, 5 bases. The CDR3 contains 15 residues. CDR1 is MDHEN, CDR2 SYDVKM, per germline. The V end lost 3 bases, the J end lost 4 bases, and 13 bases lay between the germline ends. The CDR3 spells CASSLVQGYNQPQHF. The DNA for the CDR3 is TGTGCCAGCAGTTTGGTCCAGGGATATAATCAGCCCCAGCATTTT.

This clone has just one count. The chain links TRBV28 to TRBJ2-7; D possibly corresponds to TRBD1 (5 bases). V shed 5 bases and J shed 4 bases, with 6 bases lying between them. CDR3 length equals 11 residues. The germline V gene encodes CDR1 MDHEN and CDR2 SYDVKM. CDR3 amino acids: CASSRGYEQYF. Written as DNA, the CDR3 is TGTGCCAGCAGTAGGGGATACGAGCAGTACTTC.